The clone carrying this TCR beta chain was recorded at least ten times. The record originates from a study of T cell repertoires in cytomegalovirus infection. Trimming took off 2 bases at V and 4 bases at J, with 10 bases between the two ends. Germline CDR1 is SEHNR and CDR2 is FQNEAQ (reference sequence). The CDR3 length is 14 residues. MiXCR, run by TCRdb on the reads, gives a single entry per CDR3 protein. The sample includes approximately 320,000 distinct CDR3 sequences, 9.5% of them seen just once. The TCR was taken from a human donor in good health (CMV status not recorded). Some clones in this sample may be carry-over from other donors' samples. V and J are TRBV7-9 and TRBJ2-3; D may be TRBD1 (5 bases). The specimen was PBMCs. The CDR3 protein is CASSLKGSADTQYF. The CDR3 DNA reads as TGTGCCAGCAGCTTAAAGGGGTCGGCAGATACGCAGTATTTT.